The source of this T cell receptor (beta chain) is a study of blood T cell repertoires in COVID-19. Original handling: Researchers report that nucleated cell counts were estimated from reference gene primer amplification. Produced via immunoSEQ multiplex PCR; TCRdb's table is partial and in-frame only. The V and J calls and clone size come from that table; D and trimming were worked out from the DNA. This table has approximately 210,000 clones, under 90% appearing once. This clonotype was sampled from a man younger than 40 with active or convalescent COVID-19. What was sequenced was peripheral blood.

CDR3: CASSQDSLANEQFF. DNA for the CDR3: TGCGCCAGCAGCCAAGATAGTCTAGCCAATGAGCAGTTCTTC. The rearrangement links TRBV4-1 to TRBJ2-1, with TRBD2 as a possible D gene (5 bases). The V end lost 0 bases, the J end lost 6 bases, and 9 bases lay between the germline ends. Germline V gene lookup returns CDR1 MGHRA and CDR2 YSYEKL. This CDR3 has 14 residues.